Presented here are 18 T cell receptor beta chains from one specimen sequenced in a study of regulatory T cells in long-lasting Graves disease. Arm-PCR of CDR3 regions and iRepertoire HTBI primers were used to build TCR beta libraries. MiXCR was run by TCRdb on the multiplex PCR reads, yielding one entry per CDR3 protein. Here the sample spans about 500,000 distinct CDR3 sequences, more than 10% being singletons. Time point noted: newly diagnosed GD, antithyroid drugs for less than 3 months. RNA from PBMCs was the source of the TCR library. The data were also submitted as part of a second study, on T cells in Graves' hyperthyroidism and ophthalmopathy.

Specimen: peripheral blood mononuclear cells (PBMCs), collected at new diagnosis, from a patient treated with antithyroid drugs. Every receptor here comes from a woman aged 25 to 39 with Graves disease.

This clonotype was counted at least ten times. The V call is TRBV2, the J call TRBJ1-2; D is undetermined. Germline loops: CDR1 SNHLY, CDR2 FYNNEI. V dropped 7 bases and J dropped 2 bases, with 14 bases sitting between them. CDR3 size: 14 residues. CDR3 sequence (DNA): TGTGCCAGCATCGTCACCCTCGGCAACTATGGCTACACCTTC. Encoded protein: CASIVTLGNYGYTF. The variable domain in full, completed from reference TRBV2 and TRBJ1-2, reads EPEVTQTPSHQVTQMGQEVILRCVPISNHLYFYWYRQILGQKVEFLVSFYNNEISEKSEIFDDQFSVERPDGSNFTLKIRSTKLEDSAMYFCASIVTLGNYGYTFGSGTRLTVV.

This clonotype has ten or more counts. The rearrangement joins TRBV20-1 to TRBJ1-2; TRBD1 matches 8 bases. This CDR3 has 15 amino acids. V was pared by 3 bases and J by 10 bases, with 16 bases of the junction left unmatched. Germline V gives CDR1 DFQATT, CDR2 SNEGSKA (reference sequence). The CDR3: CSASFPLGRTGHYTF. The CDR3, as DNA: TGCAGTGCTAGTTTCCCCTTGGGAAGGACAGGGCACTACACCTTC.

This clonotype has at least ten counts. The chain uses TRBV5-6 and TRBJ1-2, with D possibly TRBD1 on 5 matching bases. Trimming left V 2 bases short and J 3 bases short, with 11 bases between. CDR3 length: 14 residues. The germline V gene has CDR1 SGHDT and CDR2 YYEEEE. Here the CDR3 DNA reads TGTGCCAGCAGCTTCGGCAGGGTGGACTATGGCTACACCTTC. Translation gives CASSFGRVDYGYTF. Together with reference TRBV5-6 and TRBJ1-2, the CDR3 gives the full variable domain: DAGVTQSPTHLIKTRGQQVTLRCSPKSGHDTVSWYQQALGQGPQFIFQYYEEEERQRGNFPDRFSGHQFPNYSSELNVNALLLGDSALYLCASSFGRVDYGYTFGSGTRLTVV.

At least ten counts were recorded for this clonotype. The rearrangement uses TRBV19 and TRBJ1-1, with unresolved D. Germline V CDR1 and CDR2: LNHDA, SQIVND (reference sequence). The CDR3 sequence is 13 residues long. V gave up 2 bases and J gave up 1 base, with 5 bases separating them. CDR3 protein: CASSISRNTEAFF. CDR3 bases: TGTGCCAGTAGTATAAGCCGGAACACTGAAGCTTTCTTT.

This clonotype occurred a few times. V gene TRBV5-5 combines with J gene TRBJ2-2; D possibly matches TRBD1 or TRBD2 (5 bases each). Trimming stripped 3 bases from V and 6 bases from J, with 12 bases between. CDR1 and CDR2 (germline): SGHKS, YYEKEE (reference sequence). CDR3 size: 14 residues. The CDR3 sequence is CASSSQGGPGELFF. CDR3 nucleotides: TGTGCCAGCAGCTCCCAGGGCGGGCCCGGGGAGCTGTTTTTT.

This clonotype came up many times. The chain employs TRBV29-1 and TRBJ2-5, with 7 nucleotides matching TRBD1. V gave up 6 bases and J gave up 5 bases; unmatched junction bases: 9. The CDR3 sequence is 13 residues long. Germline V gene sequence: CDR1 SQVTM, CDR2 ANQGSEA. The CDR3 sequence: CSVERQGEETQYF. The CDR3 nucleotides read TGCAGCGTCGAGCGACAGGGTGAGGAGACCCAGTACTTC. The entire variable domain, with the rest obtained from reference TRBV29-1 and TRBJ2-5, is as follows: SAVISQKPSRDICQRGTSLTIQCQVDSQVTMMFWYRQQPGQSLTLIATANQGSEATYESGFVIDKFPISRPNLTFSTLTVSNMSPEDSSIYLCSVERQGEETQYFGPGTRLLVL.

This clonotype was found many times. The chain links TRBV12-3 or TRBV12-4 to TRBJ1-3; 7 bases are shared with TRBD1. The trim removed 7 bases at V and 4 bases at J, leaving 7 bases unmatched. The CDR3 consists of 14 residues. CDR3 loop: CASILDRSGNTIYF. The CDR3 region has the DNA TGTGCCAGCATCCTGGACAGGTCAGGAAACACCATATATTTT.

There are many counts of this clonotype. The CDR3 here is CAISESTGLGYTF. The CDR3 DNA follows: TGTGCCATCAGTGAGTCGACGGGGCTTGGCTACACCTTC. The J gene is TRBJ1-2, the V gene TRBV10-3; D is perhaps TRBD1 (5 bases). Germline assignment: CDR1 ENHRY and CDR2 SYGVKD. The V end lost 0 bases, the J end lost 7 bases, and 9 bases lay between the germline ends. The CDR3 length is 13 residues.

This clonotype occurred once. A much larger clone lies a single base off, so this may be a read error. The J gene is TRBJ2-1, the V gene TRBV27; D may match TRBD1 or TRBD2 (6 bases each). Germline V gene sequence: CDR1 MNHEY, CDR2 SMNVEV (reference sequence). The CDR3 extends over 17 amino acids. With 5 bases removed from V and 10 bases from J, the gap between germline ends came to 27 bases. The CDR3 loop is CASSIRLGGGVAYEQFF. CDR3 in DNA: TGTGCCAGCAGTATCCGGTTGGGGGGCGGGGTAGCCTACGAGCAGTTCTTC.

V is TRBV5-6 and J is TRBJ2-5; TRBD2 matches at 12 bases. The CDR3 covers 17 residues. V lost 4 bases to trimming and J lost 4 bases; unmatched junction nucleotides: 11. CDR1 is SGHDT and CDR2 is YYEEEE in the germline V gene. Here the CDR3 reads CASSGFLTSGSGETQYF. As DNA, the CDR3 is TGTGCCAGCAGCGGGTTCCTGACTAGCGGGAGCGGAGAGACCCAGTACTTC. The full variable domain, in which reference TRBV5-6 and TRBJ2-5 provide the parts outside the CDR3, is DAGVTQSPTHLIKTRGQQVTLRCSPKSGHDTVSWYQQALGQGPQFIFQYYEEEERQRGNFPDRFSGHQFPNYSSELNVNALLLGDSALYLCASSGFLTSGSGETQYFGPGTRLLVL.

In its sample, this clonotype was seen a few times. CDR3 in DNA: TGTGCCAGTAGTTACAGGGGAAACGTGAACACTGAAGCTTTCTTT. Protein: CASSYRGNVNTEAFF. This chain joins TRBV19 and TRBJ1-1; TRBD1 matches at 7 bases. V lost 5 bases and J lost 0; bases outside the gene matches: 6. Germline loops: CDR1 LNHDA, CDR2 SQIVND (reference sequence). This CDR3 is built from 15 residues.

This clonotype was seen many times. The chain combines TRBV7-2 with TRBJ1-6; D is unclear. Germline V lookup: CDR1 SGHTA, CDR2 FQGNSA. The ends were cut back, 5 bases at V and 10 bases at J, with 18 bases in the middle. CDR3 length equals 15 residues. The CDR3: CASSPPSGAGSPLHF. The CDR3, as DNA: TGTGCCAGCAGCCCGCCGTCGGGCGCGGGATCACCCCTCCACTTT.

The sample holds many counts of this clonotype. The J gene is TRBJ2-7, the V gene TRBV15, with D possibly TRBD2 on 6 matching bases. The CDR3 runs 16 residues. Germline values: CDR1 LNHNV, CDR2 YYDKDF (reference sequence). The germline V and J ends were trimmed by 0 bases and 1 base, with 13 bases remaining between them. The CDR3 reads CATSRELSGLSYEQYF. The DNA for the CDR3 is TGTGCCACCAGCAGAGAACTTAGCGGCCTTTCCTACGAGCAGTACTTC.

At least ten counts were recorded for this clonotype. The CDR3 sequence is CASMDRGAGELFF. CDR3 DNA sequence: TGTGCCAGCATGGACAGGGGAGCCGGGGAGCTGTTTTTT. The J gene is TRBJ2-2, the V gene TRBV25-1, with 9 bases that match TRBD1. CDR3 length equals 13 residues. V shed 7 bases, J shed 6 bases, and the junction held 3 bases outside the gene matches. Germline V CDR1 and CDR2: MGHDK, SYGVNS.

CDR3 in amino acids: CSVEWGTDPYEQYF. In nucleotides, the CDR3 is TGCAGCGTTGAATGGGGTACGGATCCCTACGAGCAGTACTTC. The chain uses TRBV29-1 and TRBJ2-7; D remains ambiguous. V was shortened by 2 bases and J by 2 bases, with 13 bases between the two germline ends. CDR1 and CDR2 from the germline V gene are SQVTM and ANQGSEA. There are 14 residues in the CDR3.

V is TRBV24-1 and J is TRBJ2-1, with 8 bases fitting TRBD2. This CDR3 has 15 amino acids. The V and J ends lost 6 bases and 5 bases, in that order; junction bases with no gene match: 8. CDR1 is KGHDR, CDR2 SFDVKD, per germline. CDR3 protein: CATSHKTSGHNEQFF. The CDR3 nucleotides read TGTGCCACCAGTCATAAAACTAGCGGTCACAATGAGCAGTTCTTC.

This clonotype appeared a few times. The chain is built from TRBV19 and TRBJ1-2, with D possibly matching TRBD1 (5 bases). Germline assignment: CDR1 LNHDA and CDR2 SQIVND (reference sequence). The CDR3 spans 13 residues. The V and J ends lost 7 bases and 8 bases respectively, with 17 bases between them. CDR3 protein: CASNWDGKRGYTF. CDR3 nucleotide sequence: TGTGCCAGTAATTGGGACGGCAAAAGGGGCTACACCTTC.

This clonotype turned up a few times. The chain carries TRBV20-1 and TRBJ2-2; 7 bases are a match to TRBD1. From germline, CDR1 is DFQATT and CDR2 SNEGSKA (reference sequence). The junction had 1 base not matched to a gene; V was cut back by 4 bases and J by 5 bases. This CDR3 comprises 12 residues. The CDR3 spells CSANRGTGELFF. CDR3 in DNA: TGCAGTGCTAACAGGGGAACCGGGGAGCTGTTTTTT.